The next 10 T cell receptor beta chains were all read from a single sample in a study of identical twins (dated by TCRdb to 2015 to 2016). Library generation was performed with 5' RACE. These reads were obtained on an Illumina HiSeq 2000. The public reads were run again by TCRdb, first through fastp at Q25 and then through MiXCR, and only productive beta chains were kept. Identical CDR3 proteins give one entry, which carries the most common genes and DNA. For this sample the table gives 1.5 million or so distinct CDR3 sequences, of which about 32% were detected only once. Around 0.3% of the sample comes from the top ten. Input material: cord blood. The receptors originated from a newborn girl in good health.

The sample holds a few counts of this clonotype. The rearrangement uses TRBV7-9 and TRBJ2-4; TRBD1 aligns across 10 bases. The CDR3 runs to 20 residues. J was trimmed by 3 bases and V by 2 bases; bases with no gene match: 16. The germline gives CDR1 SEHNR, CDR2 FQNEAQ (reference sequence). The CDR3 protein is CASSLWTTGTGDIGKNIQYF. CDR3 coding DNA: TGTGCCAGCAGCTTATGGACCACCGGGACAGGGGATATTGGCAAAAACATTCAGTACTTC.

DNA of the CDR3: TGTGCCATCAGTGAGTCGGCAGGGGTGTATGGCTACACCTTC. Translated, it gives CAISESAGVYGYTF. The V gene is TRBV10-3, the J gene TRBJ1-2, with D possibly being TRBD1 (6 bases). The CDR3 is 14 residues long. The V gene's germline CDR1 is ENHRY and CDR2 SYGVKD. V gave up 0 bases and J gave up 5 bases, with 10 bases separating them.

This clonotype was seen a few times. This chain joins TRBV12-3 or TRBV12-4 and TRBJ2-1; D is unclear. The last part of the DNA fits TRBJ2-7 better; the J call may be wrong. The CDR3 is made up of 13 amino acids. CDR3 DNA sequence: TGTGCCAGCAGTTTGACCTGGAACAATGAGCAGTACTTC. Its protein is CASSLTWNNEQYF.

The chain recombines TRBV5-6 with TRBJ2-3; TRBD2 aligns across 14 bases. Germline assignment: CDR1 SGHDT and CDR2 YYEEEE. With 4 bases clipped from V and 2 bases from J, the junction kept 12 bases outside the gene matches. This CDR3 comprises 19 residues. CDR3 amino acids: CASSDRLAGGLFLTDTQYF. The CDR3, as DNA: TGTGCCAGCAGCGACAGACTAGCGGGGGGGCTATTCCTCACAGATACGCAGTATTTT.

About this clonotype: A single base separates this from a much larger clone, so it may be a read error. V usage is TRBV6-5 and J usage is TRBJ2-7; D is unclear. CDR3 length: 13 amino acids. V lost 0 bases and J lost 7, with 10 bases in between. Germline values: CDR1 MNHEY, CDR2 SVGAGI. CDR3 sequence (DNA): TGTGCCAGCAGTTACTCATTCTACAATGAGCAGTACTTC. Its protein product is CASSYSFYNEQYF.

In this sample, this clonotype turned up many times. The CDR3 bases are TGCAGCGTTGGCCAGTTTGGTGGTACGCAGTATTTT. Its protein product is CSVGQFGGTQYF. The V and J genes are TRBV29-1 and TRBJ2-3; D gene uncertain. The CDR3 contains 12 residues. Germline lookup yields CDR1 SQVTM and CDR2 ANQGSEA. The V end lost 4 bases, the J end lost 8 bases, and 13 bases lay between the germline ends.

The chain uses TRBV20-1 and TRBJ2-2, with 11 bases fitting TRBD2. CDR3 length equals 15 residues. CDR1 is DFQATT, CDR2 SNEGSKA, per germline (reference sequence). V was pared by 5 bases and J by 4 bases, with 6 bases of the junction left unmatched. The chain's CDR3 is CSARIAGGGTGELFF. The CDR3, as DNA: TGCAGTGCTCGAATAGCGGGAGGGGGCACCGGGGAGCTGTTTTTT.

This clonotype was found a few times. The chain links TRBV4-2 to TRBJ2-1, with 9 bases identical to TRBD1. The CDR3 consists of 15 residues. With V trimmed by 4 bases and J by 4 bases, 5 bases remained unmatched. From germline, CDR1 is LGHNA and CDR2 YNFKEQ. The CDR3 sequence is CASSPGQGRYNEQFF. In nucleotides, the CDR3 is TGTGCCAGCAGCCCAGGACAGGGGCGTTACAATGAGCAGTTCTTC.

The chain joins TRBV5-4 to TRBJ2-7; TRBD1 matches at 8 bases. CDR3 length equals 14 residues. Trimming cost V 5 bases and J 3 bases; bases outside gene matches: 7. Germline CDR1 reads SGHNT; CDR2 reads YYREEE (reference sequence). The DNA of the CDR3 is TGTGCCAGCAGGCAACAGGGGGTTGACTACGAGCAGTACTTC. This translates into CASRQQGVDYEQYF.

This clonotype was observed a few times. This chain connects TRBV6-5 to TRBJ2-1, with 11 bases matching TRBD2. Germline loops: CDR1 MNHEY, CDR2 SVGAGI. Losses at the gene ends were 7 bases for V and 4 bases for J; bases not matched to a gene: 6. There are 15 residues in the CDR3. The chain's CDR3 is CASNTGTSGYNEQFF. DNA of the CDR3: TGTGCCAGCAACACCGGGACTAGCGGATACAATGAGCAGTTCTTC.